The rows below give T cell receptor beta chains drawn from one sample of a study of blood T cells in healthy people across ages. TCRdb reprocessed the 5' RACE reads via MiXCR and lists one record per CDR3 protein. The sample records 920,000 or so distinct CDR3 sequences, 40% to 55% being singletons. The sample consisted of blood. Receptor source: a woman between 55 and 75 years old in good health. Each CDR3 is given without its conserved first and last residue. Fields, in order: CDR3 protein, J gene, V gene, D gene. The D gene is left open where the match is weak.

CDR3: ASSQDLASSYNSPLH
J: TRBJ1-6
V: TRBV3-1
D: -

CDR3: ASSEGSWSWADTQY
J: TRBJ2-3
V: TRBV25-1
D: -

CDR3: ASSLRSGPADTQY
J: TRBJ2-3
V: TRBV7-9
D: -

CDR3: ASSLVPGSSYDQY
J: TRBJ2-7
V: TRBV5-1
D: -

CDR3: ASSKGGAAEQY
J: -
V: TRBV7-9
D: -

CDR3: ASRSDGAVAYEQY
J: TRBJ2-7
V: TRBV28
D: -

CDR3: ASSFSGSGQETQY
J: TRBJ2-5
V: TRBV5-5
D: TRBD2

CDR3: ASSMTWDEQY
J: TRBJ2-7
V: TRBV12-3/TRBV12-4
D: -

CDR3: ASSLRTGLGETQY
J: TRBJ2-5
V: TRBV28
D: TRBD1

CDR3: ASSLVGRQGDEF
J: TRBJ2-1
V: TRBV7-9
D: TRBD1

CDR3: ASSPLAGGRKDTQY
J: TRBJ2-3
V: TRBV3-1
D: TRBD2

CDR3: SARHSQRDTQY
J: TRBJ2-3
V: TRBV20-1
D: -

CDR3: ASSPSHNNEQF
J: TRBJ2-1
V: TRBV7-6
D: -

CDR3: ASSNLLAGLYNEQF
J: TRBJ2-1
V: TRBV27
D: TRBD2

CDR3: AITADRARGTDTQY
J: TRBJ2-3
V: TRBV10-3
D: TRBD1

CDR3: AWRAGTSTDTQY
J: TRBJ2-3
V: TRBV30
D: -

CDR3: ASKGQGAGVSYNEQF
J: TRBJ2-1
V: TRBV25-1
D: TRBD2

CDR3: ATSGVEGINNEQF
J: TRBJ2-1
V: TRBV10-3
D: -

CDR3: ASSLQTTGELF
J: TRBJ2-2
V: TRBV7-6
D: -

CDR3: ASRAEPSYNEQY
J: TRBJ2-5
V: TRBV28
D: -

CDR3: ASSQQTRDTHADTQY
J: TRBJ2-3
V: TRBV4-1
D: -

CDR3: ASRPGGEYGYT
J: TRBJ1-2
V: TRBV6-6
D: -

CDR3: ASSQGSRDTFNEKLF
J: TRBJ1-4
V: TRBV4-2
D: -

CDR3: ASSDPQHSGTDTQY
J: TRBJ2-3
V: TRBV6-1
D: -